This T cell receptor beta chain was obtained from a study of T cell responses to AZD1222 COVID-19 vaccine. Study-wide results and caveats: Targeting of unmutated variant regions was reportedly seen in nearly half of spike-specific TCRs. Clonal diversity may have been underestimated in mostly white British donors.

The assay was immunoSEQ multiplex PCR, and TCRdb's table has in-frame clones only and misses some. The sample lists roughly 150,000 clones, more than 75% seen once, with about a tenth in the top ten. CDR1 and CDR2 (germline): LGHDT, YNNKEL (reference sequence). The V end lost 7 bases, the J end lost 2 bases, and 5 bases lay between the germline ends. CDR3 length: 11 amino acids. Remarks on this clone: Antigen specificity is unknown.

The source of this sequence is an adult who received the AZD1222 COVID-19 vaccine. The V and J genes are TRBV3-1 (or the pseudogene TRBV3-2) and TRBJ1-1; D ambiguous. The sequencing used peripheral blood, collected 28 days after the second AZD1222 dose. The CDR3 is CASTSNTEAFF. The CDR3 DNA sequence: TGTGCCAGCACTTCCAACACTGAAGCTTTCTTT.